This T cell receptor (beta chain) was captured by sequencing in a study of control samples from healthy donors and cancer patients. Sequencing used immunoSEQ multiplex PCR; TCRdb keeps in-frame clones, though not all of them. The sample includes 170,000 or so clones, 90% to 95% of them seen just once. V was clipped by 3 bases and J by 2 bases, with 3 bases between them. The CDR3 has 12 residues. The germline CDR1 and CDR2 sequences are SGHDT and YYEEEE. The TCR was taken from a woman in her late teens or twenties in good health. The sequenced sample was blood. This rearrangement joins TRBV5-6 to TRBJ2-1; D is uncertain. CDR3 coding DNA: TGTGCCAGCAGCTCCACCTACAATGAGCAGTTCTTC. Its protein is CASSSTYNEQFF. Drawing the rest from reference TRBV5-6 and TRBJ2-1, the complete variable domain is DAGVTQSPTHLIKTRGQQVTLRCSPKSGHDTVSWYQQALGQGPQFIFQYYEEEERQRGNFPDRFSGHQFPNYSSELNVNALLLGDSALYLCASSSTYNEQFFGPGTRLTVL.